These 25 T cell receptor beta chains were all obtained from the same sample, sequenced in a study of cytomegalovirus exposure and HLA in healthy donors. Profiled with immunoSEQ multiplex PCR; TCRdb holds only in-frame clones, not every one. The sample lists 55,000 to 65,000 clones, 90% occurring once. The sequencing sample was made of PBMCs. These receptors were collected from a young man in good health and CMV-seronegative.

This sequence joins TRBV13 and TRBJ2-7; tentatively, D is TRBD2 (6 bases). There are 15 residues in the CDR3. The V end was cut by 5 bases, the J end by 3 bases, with 17 bases between. CDR1 and CDR2 from the germline V gene are PRHDT and FYEKMQ (reference sequence). For the CDR3, the DNA is TGTGCCAGCAGCACCGGTGGTAGCGGAAACTACGAGCAGTACTTC. It specifies CASSTGGSGNYEQYF.

The gene calls are TRBV4-3 and TRBJ2-4; possibly TRBD1 for D (6 bases). The germline V gene encodes CDR1 LGHNA and CDR2 YSLEER. V dropped 0 bases and J dropped 0 bases, with 21 bases sitting between them. This CDR3 comprises 20 residues. The DNA for the CDR3 is TGCGCCAGCAGCCAAGATTACGGCGCAGGGGAACCTTTAGCCAAAAACATTCAGTACTTC. Its protein product is CASSQDYGAGEPLAKNIQYF.

This sequence joins TRBV30 and TRBJ2-1; D unclear. The V end lost 7 bases, the J end lost 2 bases, and 15 bases lay between the germline ends. CDR1 is GTSNPN, CDR2 SVGIG, per germline (reference sequence). The CDR3 loop spans 14 amino acids. The CDR3 protein is CASWAAVTYNEQFF. The CDR3 DNA reads TGTGCCTCCTGGGCAGCAGTAACCTACAATGAGCAGTTCTTC. The whole variable domain, filled in from reference TRBV30 and TRBJ2-1, reads SQTIHQWPATLVQPVGSPLSLECTVEGTSNPNLYWYRQAAGRGLQLLFYSVGIGQISSEVPQNLSASRPQDRQFILSSKKLLLSDSGFYLCASWAAVTYNEQFFGPGTRLTVL.

The sample holds a few counts of this clone. This chain links TRBV7-9 with TRBJ2-5, with D possibly being TRBD1 (6 bases). CDR3 length: 14 residues. The V gene's germline CDR1 is SEHNR and CDR2 FQNEAQ (reference sequence). V lost 4 bases and J 4 bases, leaving 13 bases between the germline ends. CDR3 sequence reads: CASSSIGGVETQYF. CDR3 DNA sequence: TGTGCCAGCAGCTCGATTGGGGGCGTAGAGACCCAGTACTTC.

The chain joins TRBV25-1 to TRBJ2-2; tentatively, D is TRBD2 (5 bases). CDR3 length: 15 residues. CDR1 is MGHDK, CDR2 SYGVNS, per germline. V gave up 0 bases and J gave up 4 bases, with 9 bases separating them. Written as DNA, the CDR3 is TGTGCCAGCAGTGAATACCCACGGGGCACCGGGGAGCTGTTTTTT. It codes for CASSEYPRGTGELFF.

The chain links TRBV4-1 to TRBJ2-3; tentative D call: TRBD2 (5 bases). The CDR3 consists of 17 residues. V shed 0 bases and J shed 1 base, with 14 bases lying between them. CDR1 is MGHRA, CDR2 YSYEKL, per germline. CDR3 residues: CASSQDTSGLGTDTQYF. CDR3 nucleotide sequence: TGCGCCAGCAGCCAAGATACGAGCGGCTTAGGCACAGATACGCAGTATTTT.

The chain employs TRBV2 and TRBJ2-1, with 11 nucleotides matching TRBD2. V lost 7 bases and J lost 4; bases outside the gene matches: 6. CDR1 and CDR2 from the germline V gene are SNHLY and FYNNEI. The CDR3 is 15 amino acids. DNA of the CDR3: TGTGCCAGCAATCGACTAGCGGGATTTTACAATGAGCAGTTCTTC. The encoded protein is CASNRLAGFYNEQFF.

This chain connects TRBV19 to TRBJ1-1; no clear D gene. Trimming took off 1 base at V and 5 bases at J, with 8 bases between the two ends. The CDR3 runs 13 residues. CDR1 is LNHDA, CDR2 SQIVND, per germline (reference sequence). The CDR3 bases are TGTGCCAGTAGTATAGTACAGTATACTGAAGCTTTCTTT. Translated: CASSIVQYTEAFF.

The chain combines TRBV7-3 with TRBJ2-3; tentatively, D is TRBD1 (6 bases). CDR1 and CDR2 from the germline V gene are SGHTA and FQGTGA. This CDR3 region has 14 residues. Between the trimmed V and J ends, which lost 1 base and 4 bases, there was a span of 9 bases. The CDR3 sequence: CASSLNTGPDTQYF. The CDR3 bases are TGTGCCAGCAGCTTAAACACAGGGCCAGATACGCAGTATTTT.

This chain connects TRBV28 to TRBJ2-3; 8 bases are shared with TRBD2. CDR1 is MDHEN and CDR2 is SYDVKM in the germline V gene. After removal of 6 bases from V and 3 bases from J, the junction contained 8 bases not matched to a gene. This CDR3 region has 15 residues. CDR3 nucleotides: TGTGCCAGCAGCCCAATAGCGGGACCGACAGATACGCAGTATTTT. Residues: CASSPIAGPTDTQYF.

This chain joins TRBV2 and TRBJ1-2, with 7 bases fitting TRBD1. Germline CDR1 and CDR2: SNHLY and FYNNEI. The junction had 5 bases not matched to a gene; V was cut back by 2 bases and J by 2 bases. This CDR3 comprises 15 residues. CDR3 sequence reads: CASSEMAGGNYGYTF. The CDR3, as DNA: TGTGCCAGCAGTGAAATGGCAGGGGGAAACTATGGCTACACCTTC.

The chain is built from TRBV27 and TRBJ2-7, with 8 bases lining up with TRBD1. V was clipped by 3 bases and J by 2 bases; unmatched bases: 3. The CDR3 is 14 amino acids. Germline assignment: CDR1 MNHEY and CDR2 SMNVEV (reference sequence). CDR3 residues: CASSFRGPTYEQYF. For the CDR3, the DNA is TGTGCCAGCAGTTTCAGGGGGCCGACCTACGAGCAGTACTTC.

V is TRBV7-6 and J is TRBJ2-3, with 10 bases lining up with TRBD2. V lost 2 bases to trimming and J lost 0 bases; unmatched junction nucleotides: 11. From germline, CDR1 is SGHVS and CDR2 FNYEAQ. The CDR3 sequence is 19 residues long. Written as DNA, the CDR3 is TGTGCCAGCAGCTTACTCCCTGGGACTAGCGTTTCTAGCACAGATACGCAGTATTTT. Translation: CASSLLPGTSVSSTDTQYF.

V usage is TRBV15 and J usage is TRBJ1-3; D possibly corresponds to TRBD1 (6 bases). Germline assignment: CDR1 LNHNV and CDR2 YYDKDF (reference sequence). The CDR3 runs to 17 residues. V dropped 5 bases and J dropped 0 bases, with 17 bases sitting between them. CDR3 residues: CATSGTRQSFSGNTIYF. The CDR3 DNA sequence: TGTGCCACCAGCGGGACAAGACAGAGCTTCTCTGGAAACACCATATATTTT.

V usage is TRBV28 and J usage is TRBJ2-7; TRBD1 matches 8 bases. The V gene's germline CDR1 is MDHEN and CDR2 SYDVKM. The CDR3 runs to 17 residues. V lost 3 bases to trimming and J lost 5 bases; unmatched junction nucleotides: 15. The CDR3 nucleotides are TGTGCCAGCAGTTTGACAGGGGATTGGGGGAGTACCCACGAGCAGTACTTC. Translation: CASSLTGDWGSTHEQYF.

This chain uses TRBV6-4 with TRBJ2-1, with D perhaps TRBD1 (6 bases). The length of the CDR3 is 16 residues. Trimming removed 4 bases at V and 5 bases at J, with 18 bases between. CDR1 and CDR2 (germline): MRHNA, SNTAGT. The CDR3 is CASSAASGVGDNEQFF. The CDR3 DNA sequence: TGTGCCAGCAGTGCAGCTTCAGGGGTTGGGGACAATGAGCAGTTCTTC.

This sequence joins TRBV19 and TRBJ2-3; 9 positions agree with TRBD2. From germline, CDR1 is LNHDA and CDR2 SQIVND (reference sequence). J gave up 14 bases and V 3 bases, and 9 bases lay outside the gene matches. The CDR3 is made up of 13 amino acids. The CDR3, as DNA: TGTGCCAGTAGTATCGGATCTGCGGGGGGGTCGTATTTT. It codes for CASSIGSAGGSYF.

The gene calls are TRBV28 and TRBJ2-2; D gene uncertain. V was cut by 7 bases and J by 5 bases, with 8 bases left in between. CDR3 length: 12 amino acids. CDR1 and CDR2 (germline): MDHEN, SYDVKM. For the CDR3, the DNA is TGTGCCAGCAATGTGCGAACCGGGGAGCTGTTTTTT. Residues: CASNVRTGELFF.

The chain combines TRBV11-3 with TRBJ2-7; 7 bases are a match to TRBD1. Trimming took 5 bases from V and 3 from J; bases not matched to a gene: 7. The CDR3 is made up of 14 amino acids. CDR1 is SGHNT, CDR2 YENEEA, per germline. The CDR3 reads CASSPGQNHYEQYF. CDR3 bases: TGTGCCAGCAGCCCGGGACAGAACCACTACGAGCAGTACTTC.

V is TRBV5-1 and J is TRBJ2-5; D is unresolved. CDR1 and CDR2 (germline): SGHRS, YFSETQ. CDR3 length: 14 amino acids. Trimming stripped 0 bases from V and 1 base from J, with 7 bases between. CDR3 bases: TGCGCCAGCAGCTTGGGGCCCGCCCAAGAGACCCAGTACTTC. This encodes CASSLGPAQETQYF. Drawing the rest from reference TRBV5-1 and TRBJ2-5, the complete variable domain is KAGVTQTPRYLIKTRGQQVTLSCSPISGHRSVSWYQQTPGQGLQFLFEYFSETQRNKGNFPGRFSGRQFSNSRSEMNVSTLELGDSALYLCASSLGPAQETQYFGPGTRLLVL.

This chain uses TRBV28 with TRBJ1-2, with D tentatively TRBD1 (5 bases). V gave up 6 bases and J gave up 5 bases, with 10 bases separating them. Germline assignment: CDR1 MDHEN and CDR2 SYDVKM. CDR3 length equals 12 residues. CDR3 sequence reads: CASRASGYGYTF. CDR3 nucleotide sequence: TGTGCCAGCAGAGCGTCAGGGTATGGCTACACCTTC.

The chain has TRBV7-9 and TRBJ2-7, with D perhaps matching TRBD2 (5 bases). This CDR3 is 14 amino acids long. Germline CDR1 reads SEHNR; CDR2 reads FQNEAQ (reference sequence). The ends were cut back, 5 bases at V and 0 bases at J, with 11 bases in the middle. This chain's CDR3 is CASSRTGASYEQYF. The CDR3 DNA follows: TGTGCCAGCAGCCGGACTGGAGCCTCCTACGAGCAGTACTTC.

The chain uses TRBV19 and TRBJ1-1; D may be TRBD1 (6 bases). The CDR3 is 13 residues long. V was clipped by 7 bases and J by 4 bases, with 13 bases between them. Germline V gene lookup returns CDR1 LNHDA and CDR2 SQIVND (reference sequence). The CDR3 spells CASITGLGTEAFF. Here the CDR3 DNA reads TGTGCCAGTATCACAGGGTTGGGCACTGAAGCTTTCTTT.

CDR3 coding DNA: TGTGCCAGCAGCCCCACAGGGGGCAAGGAGGAGCAGTACTTC. Its translation: CASSPTGGKEEQYF. V and J are TRBV11-3 and TRBJ2-7; 9 positions match TRBD1. J gave up 7 bases and V 5 bases, and 9 bases lay outside the gene matches. The length of the CDR3 is 14 residues. Per the germline V gene, CDR1 is SGHNT and CDR2 is YENEEA.

The gene calls are TRBV7-2 and TRBJ2-7; the match to TRBD2 covers 7 bases. CDR3 length equals 16 residues. The V gene's germline CDR1 is SGHTA and CDR2 FQGNSA. V lost 4 bases, J lost 2 bases, and 11 bases stayed unmatched. The CDR3 reads CASSSSLAAATYEQYF. The CDR3 DNA follows: TGTGCCAGCAGCTCCTCGCTAGCGGCTGCAACCTACGAGCAGTACTTC.